Each of the 8 T cell receptor beta chains below was sequenced from the same sample in a study of CD8 T cells in Susac syndrome. Reverse transcription of 0.5 to 1 ug RNA used random hexamers. TCRdb reanalysed the immunoSEQ multiplex PCR reads using MiXCR and keeps one entry per CDR3 protein. The sample has some 180,000 distinct CDR3 sequences, about 95% seen once; the top ten hold around 0.11%. Sample: CD4+ T cells from PBMCs. These receptors originate from a human donor in good health.

The genes are TRBV6-5 and TRBJ2-2; D remains ambiguous. The CDR3 has 16 amino acids. Germline assignment: CDR1 MNHEY and CDR2 SVGAGI. The V end was cut by 4 bases, the J end by 2 bases, with 14 bases between. In DNA form, the CDR3 reads TGTGCCAGCAGTTTTCGTGACATCTTTAACACCGGGGAGCTGTTTTTT. Protein product: CASSFRDIFNTGELFF.

The chain uses TRBV3-1 and TRBJ1-2; 8 nucleotides align to TRBD1. The CDR3 totals 14 residues. Germline CDR1 and CDR2: LGHDT and YNNKEL (reference sequence). V dropped 0 bases and J dropped 7; count of bases not matched to a gene: 4. CDR3 amino acids: CASSQDGQGSGYTF. CDR3 sequence (DNA): TGTGCCAGCAGCCAAGACGGACAGGGAAGTGGCTACACCTTC.

The rearrangement uses TRBV30 and TRBJ1-1; the D is unclear. The CDR3 loop spans 13 amino acids. Germline V gene lookup returns CDR1 GTSNPN and CDR2 SVGIG (reference sequence). V dropped 4 bases and J dropped 4 bases, with 13 bases sitting between them. The CDR3 loop reads CAWKDQLATEAFF. As DNA, the CDR3 is TGTGCCTGGAAGGACCAATTGGCCACTGAAGCTTTCTTT. Complete variable domain (other parts from reference TRBV30 and TRBJ1-1): SQTIHQWPATLVQPVGSPLSLECTVEGTSNPNLYWYRQAAGRGLQLLFYSVGIGQISSEVPQNLSASRPQDRQFILSSKKLLLSDSGFYLCAWKDQLATEAFFGQGTRLTVV.

V gene TRBV5-1 combines with J gene TRBJ2-3; 9 bases match TRBD2. The CDR3 contains 14 residues. CDR1 is SGHRS and CDR2 is YFSETQ in the germline V gene. V lost 5 bases, J lost 2 bases, and 3 bases stayed unmatched. DNA for the CDR3: TGCGCCAGCAGTCCTAGCGGGGACACAGATACGCAGTATTTT. Translation: CASSPSGDTDTQYF.

This chain connects TRBV30 to TRBJ1-2; D is perhaps TRBD1 (6 bases). Trimming left V 2 bases short and J 6 bases short, with 10 bases between. The CDR3 runs to 12 residues. CDR1 and CDR2 from the germline V gene are GTSNPN and SVGIG (reference sequence). The CDR3, as DNA: TGTGCCTGGAGTCGGGGGGCAGATGGCTACACCTTC. Translating gives CAWSRGADGYTF.

The chain recombines TRBV30 with TRBJ2-1, with D possibly being TRBD1 (6 bases). V was clipped by 5 bases and J by 4 bases, with 18 bases between them. CDR3 size: 15 residues. Germline V gene sequence: CDR1 GTSNPN, CDR2 SVGIG (reference sequence). CDR3 in amino acids: CAWAHGQPGYNEQFF. The DNA of the CDR3 is TGTGCCTGGGCCCACGGACAGCCAGGATACAATGAGCAGTTCTTC.

The rearrangement uses TRBV7-6 and TRBJ2-5; the D gene is possibly TRBD1 (6 bases). This CDR3 contains 14 residues. Germline V gene data show CDR1 as SGHVS and CDR2 as FNYEAQ. V was clipped by 1 base and J by 3 bases, with 9 bases between them. CDR3 amino acids: CASSLDRAKETQYF. The CDR3 nucleotides read TGTGCCAGCAGCTTAGACAGGGCCAAAGAGACCCAGTACTTC. The full variable domain, its missing parts supplied by reference TRBV7-6 and TRBJ2-5, is GAGVSQSPRYKVTKRGQDVALRCDPISGHVSLYWYRQALGQGPEFLTYFNYEAQQDKSGLPNDRFSAERPEGSISTLTIQRTEQRDSAMYRCASSLDRAKETQYFGPGTRLLVL.

The chain uses TRBV5-4 and TRBJ2-3; maybe TRBD1 (6 bases). The CDR3 is made up of 13 amino acids. V gave up 4 bases and J gave up 5 bases, with 11 bases separating them. Germline V gene sequence: CDR1 SGHNT, CDR2 YYREEE (reference sequence). The CDR3 protein is CASSPTGIDTQYF. CDR3 in DNA: TGTGCCAGCAGCCCTACAGGGATAGATACGCAGTATTTT. The full variable domain, in which reference TRBV5-4 and TRBJ2-3 provide the parts outside the CDR3, is ETGVTQSPTHLIKTRGQQVTLRCSSQSGHNTVSWYQQALGQGPQFIFQYYREEENGRGNFPPRFSGLQFPNYSSELNVNALELDDSALYLCASSPTGIDTQYFGPGTRLTVL.